What follows is one T cell receptor beta chain and its context. The antigen remains undetermined. The data were obtained in a study of brain T cells in children with intractable seizures. The CDR3 consists of 15 residues. CDR1 LGHDT and CDR2 YNNKEL come from the germline V gene (reference sequence). V lost 6 bases, J lost 5 bases, and 7 bases stayed unmatched. This table comes from immunoSEQ multiplex PCR, and its TCRdb copy is limited to in-frame clones, with some not included. The table includes around 38,000 clones, around nine tenths detected once. Only cases whose brain tissue showed the highest T cell transcript signatures were sequenced. Before surgery, patients took at least one anti-epileptic drug. General study results and limits: Patients' HCMV serostatus was unknown; virus specificity rests on CDR3 similarity alone. Absence of clones before surgery may stem from lower sequencing depth.

The source material was peripheral blood, sampled at surgery. The TCR was taken from a girl aged 2-10 years with tuberous sclerosis and intractable seizures. The chain employs TRBV3-1 (or the pseudogene TRBV3-2) and TRBJ2-1; the match to TRBD2 covers 10 bases. The chain's CDR3 is CASSQRGGQNNEQFF. For the CDR3, the DNA is TGTGCCAGCAGTCAGCGGGGGGGCCAAAACAATGAGCAGTTCTTC.